The next 18 T cell receptor beta chains were all read from a single sample in a study of T cell repertoires in cytomegalovirus infection. For these receptors, no antigen is known. One entry per CDR3 protein, called by TCRdb with MiXCR from the reads. The sample records 700,000 to 900,000 distinct CDR3 sequences, 29% being singletons. Sequencing was performed on cultured CD8+ T cells from PBMCs, taken from culture after CMV antigen stimulation. These receptors all stem from a human donor in good health (CMV status not recorded). Some clones in this sample may be carry-over from other donors' samples.

J is TRBJ2-7 and V is TRBV6-6; unclear D gene. The CDR3 length is 15 residues. V lost 0 bases, J lost 0 bases, and 9 bases lay in between. The germline gives CDR1 MNHNY, CDR2 SVGAGI (reference sequence). CDR3 DNA: TGTGCCAGCAGTTACTCCACCTTTAGCTCCTACGAGCAGTACGTC. This sequence encodes CASSYSTFSSYEQYV.

The rearrangement joins TRBV24-1 to TRBJ2-7, with TRBD1 as a possible D gene (6 bases). From germline, CDR1 is KGHDR and CDR2 SFDVKD. The CDR3 sequence is 14 residues long. V lost 7 bases, J lost 3 bases, and 15 bases lay in between. CDR3 protein: CATRDRRPNYEQYF. DNA for the CDR3: TGTGCCACCAGAGACAGGAGACCTAACTACGAGCAGTACTTC.

The V call is TRBV6-5, the J call TRBJ1-4; D gene ambiguous. Trimming took 4 bases from V and 7 from J, leaving 16 bases between them. The germline V gene has CDR1 MNHEY and CDR2 SVGAGI. The CDR3 totals 15 residues. This CDR3 is CASSLNKGVGEKLFF. The DNA of the CDR3 is TGTGCCAGCAGTTTAAACAAGGGAGTCGGTGAAAAACTGTTTTTT.

The genes are TRBV20-1 and TRBJ2-3; possible D gene TRBD2, 6 bases. The CDR3 is 16 residues long. The germline CDR1 and CDR2 sequences are DFQATT and SNEGSKA (reference sequence). V was clipped by 1 base and J by 2 bases, with 16 bases between them. Written as DNA, the CDR3 is TGCAGTGCTAGAGTCATCTGGGGGGAGAACACAGATACGCAGTATTTT. Protein: CSARVIWGENTDTQYF.

The V gene is TRBV19, the J gene TRBJ2-1; 8 bases map to TRBD1. V shed 6 bases and J 3 bases; nucleotides not matched to a gene: 13. In germline, CDR1 is LNHDA, CDR2 SQIVND (reference sequence). CDR3 size: 17 residues. Here the CDR3 reads CASSLPYSTGDYNEQFF. CDR3 coding DNA: TGTGCCAGTAGCCTTCCCTACTCGACAGGGGACTACAATGAGCAGTTCTTC.

This clonotype was detected ten times or more. The chain recombines TRBV4-3 with TRBJ1-3, with 8 bases fitting TRBD1. Trimming at V came to 0 bases and at J to 0 bases, leaving 19 bases not matched to a gene. The germline V gene encodes CDR1 LGHNA and CDR2 YSLEER. The CDR3 loop spans 22 amino acids. DNA of the CDR3: TGCGCCAGCAGCCAAGAGGGGAGGGCAGGGGGCCATTCCGCTCACTCTGGAAACACCATATATTTT. This translates into CASSQEGRAGGHSAHSGNTIYF.

The chain carries TRBV20-1 and TRBJ1-1; no clear D gene. Germline CDR1 is DFQATT and CDR2 is SNEGSKA (reference sequence). The CDR3 has 15 amino acids. Deletions cut 1 base from V and 2 bases from J, with 14 bases between. CDR3 sequence (DNA): TGCAGTGCTAGAGCAAGCGACGGGAGAAACACTGAAGCTTTCTTT. It translates to CSARASDGRNTEAFF.

For this clonotype: An end of the junction does not agree with germline; a read error may underlie this. The DNA of the CDR3 is TGTGCCAGCAGCTGGGGACAGAGCAGCACAGATACGCACTATTTT. It translates to CASSWGQSSTDTHYF. The rearrangement links TRBV7-3 to TRBJ2-3, with TRBD1 identical over 7 bases. The CDR3 extends over 15 amino acids. Germline CDR1 reads SGHTA; CDR2 reads FQGTGA.

This clonotype has a count of ten or more. In DNA form, the CDR3 reads TGTGCCAGCAGCTTCGGGACAGCGACCGGGGAGCTGTTTTTT. Amino acids: CASSFGTATGELFF. The J gene is TRBJ2-2, the V gene TRBV27, with TRBD1 matching over 7 bases. The germline CDR1 and CDR2 sequences are MNHEY and SMNVEV (reference sequence). This CDR3 has 14 amino acids. Trimming at V came to 6 bases and at J to 5 bases, leaving 6 bases not matched to a gene.

This clonotype was observed many times. V is TRBV6-1 and J is TRBJ1-2; TRBD1 matches at 10 bases. V dropped 7 bases and J dropped 7; count of bases not matched to a gene: 12. The CDR3 consists of 15 residues. The germline CDR1 and CDR2 sequences are MNHNS and SASEGT. The CDR3 DNA sequence: TGTGCCAGCACCGTCTACATCCGGGACAGGGGTGGCTACACCTTC. It codes for CASTVYIRDRGGYTF.

This clonotype was counted a few times. This chain connects TRBV5-4 to TRBJ2-1; D gene unclear. Germline values: CDR1 SGHNT, CDR2 YYREEE (reference sequence). The CDR3 length is 12 residues. V lost 3 bases and J lost 7, with 8 bases in between. The CDR3 nucleotides read TGTGCCAGCAGCTATTTCCCTAATGAGCAGTTCTTC. Translation gives CASSYFPNEQFF.

This clonotype was observed a few times. This chain links TRBV2 with TRBJ2-2; weak D call: TRBD1 (6 bases). Germline assignment: CDR1 SNHLY and CDR2 FYNNEI. The CDR3 contains 13 residues. Deletions cut 11 bases from V and 5 bases from J, with 15 bases between. CDR3 coding DNA: TGTGCCGCCCGGGACACCGAAACCGGGGAGCTGTTTTTT. Its translation is CAARDTETGELFF.

This CDR3 is CASSLAGLAAYEQYF. DNA of the CDR3: TGTGCCAGCAGCTTAGCCGGACTAGCGGCCTACGAGCAGTACTTC. The chain is built from TRBV7-6 and TRBJ2-7; 10 positions agree with TRBD2. The CDR3 is made up of 15 amino acids. In germline, CDR1 is SGHVS, CDR2 FNYEAQ. V shed 0 bases, J shed 2 bases, and the junction held 1 base outside the gene matches.

This clonotype has a count of ten or more. This chain uses TRBV7-2 with TRBJ2-3, with D perhaps TRBD1 (5 bases). V was trimmed by 1 base and J by 0 bases, leaving 8 bases between them. Germline V CDR1 and CDR2: SGHTA, FQGNSA. The CDR3 sequence is 15 residues long. The CDR3 here is CASSLEQGSTDTQYF. CDR3 sequence (DNA): TGTGCCAGCAGCTTAGAGCAGGGTAGCACAGATACGCAGTATTTT.

This clonotype was counted many times. The chain has TRBV10-3 and TRBJ1-2, with D hard to call. Germline CDR1 and CDR2: ENHRY and SYGVKD. The CDR3 has 11 residues. V lost 8 bases, J lost 3 bases, and 7 bases lay in between. CDR3 sequence (DNA): TGTGCCATCCGGACGGACTATGGCTACACCTTC. Protein: CAIRTDYGYTF.

The rearrangement links TRBV9 to TRBJ1-3; TRBD1 agrees at 9 bases. Losses at the gene ends were 3 bases for V and 3 bases for J; bases not matched to a gene: 1. Looked up from germline, CDR1 is SGDLS and CDR2 is YYNGEE. The CDR3 sequence is 14 residues long. The CDR3 region is CASSATGGGNTIYF. The CDR3 region has the DNA TGTGCCAGCAGCGCGACAGGGGGTGGAAACACCATATATTTT.

Only a few counts were recorded for this clonotype. J is TRBJ1-5 and V is TRBV19, with D possibly TRBD1 on 6 matching bases. V lost 6 bases to trimming and J lost 7 bases, with 19 bases between them. From germline, CDR1 is LNHDA and CDR2 SQIVND (reference sequence). The CDR3 spans 15 residues. CDR3: CASSPPGGLGQPQHF. CDR3 bases: TGTGCCAGTAGCCCCCCCGGGGGGCTCGGGCAGCCCCAGCATTTT.

For this clonotype: Because it lacks the conserved phenylalanine or tryptophan at the end, this CDR3 is likely a read error. This sequence joins TRBV6-2 or TRBV6-3 and TRBJ2-5, with TRBD2 identical over 13 bases. V was clipped by 2 bases and J by 2 bases; unmatched bases: 2. This CDR3 has 16 amino acids. The germline V gene encodes CDR1 MNHEY and CDR2 SVGEGT. CDR3 loop: CASSYPGLAGQETQYS. The CDR3 DNA follows: TGTGCCAGCAGTTACCCGGGACTAGCGGGGCAAGAGACCCAGTACTCC.